Listed here is a single T cell receptor (beta chain). Trimming stripped 6 bases from V and 2 bases from J, with 19 bases between. CDR3 length: 16 residues. Germline V gives CDR1 SGHVT, CDR2 SQSDAQ. The sample comes from a study of blood T cell repertoires in COVID-19. Across the study: The origin of the acute and convalescent COVID-19 samples was the United States, Italy and Spain. The cDNA or gDNA used as material had been derived from T cells, B-cell-depleted T cells, or PBMCs.

As processed by the authors: The authors estimated nucleated cell counts from reference gene primer amplification. TCRdb keeps only in-frame clones here, not all; method: immunoSEQ multiplex PCR. Clone size and the V and J calls come from that table; the DNA yielded D and trimming. The sample lists fewer than 300,000 clones; 88% were seen once. Material for sequencing was peripheral blood. The clonotype was recovered from a woman in her 40s who had recovered from COVID-19. The gene calls are TRBV7-4 and TRBJ1-2; maybe TRBD1 (5 bases). CDR3 residues: CASSFGGAARNYGYTF. CDR3 nucleotides: TGTGCCAGCAGTTTCGGTGGGGCCGCACGAAACTATGGCTACACCTTC.